The 24 T cell receptor beta chains reported below all come from one sample, sequenced in a study of blood T cell repertoires in COVID-19. Using immunoSEQ multiplex PCR, the repertoire was profiled, and TCRdb retains in-frame clones only, with some absent. There are under 95,000 clones in the sample; around 80% occur only once, and more than 20% lies in the top ten. What was sequenced was peripheral blood. All receptors derive from a man aged 55 to 70 with active or convalescent COVID-19.

CDR3 nucleotides: TGTGCCAGCAGCCACGAGGGACAGAGCGTATTTGGGGCCAACGTCCTGACTTTC. Protein: CASSHEGQSVFGANVLTF. This chain joins TRBV14 and TRBJ2-6; TRBD1 aligns across 7 bases. V lost 3 bases to trimming and J lost 3 bases; unmatched junction nucleotides: 11. Per germline, CDR1 SGHDN and CDR2 FVKESK. The CDR3 extends over 18 amino acids.

The chain links TRBV4-1 to TRBJ2-7; D uncertain. V lost 0 bases, J lost 3 bases, and 9 bases lay in between. The CDR3 totals 14 residues. Germline CDR1 reads MGHRA; CDR2 reads YSYEKL. The CDR3 sequence: CASSQEFSGYEQYF. The CDR3 DNA follows: TGCGCCAGCAGCCAAGAGTTCTCGGGCTACGAGCAGTACTTC.

V usage is TRBV11-2 and J usage is TRBJ2-3; 8 nucleotides match TRBD2. Germline assignment: CDR1 SGHAT and CDR2 FQNNGV. The CDR3 totals 17 residues. V dropped 0 bases and J dropped 4; count of bases not matched to a gene: 9. The CDR3 bases are TGTGCCAGCAGCTTAGATCGGTGGACTAGCAGGTCAGATACGCAGTATTTT. Its translation is CASSLDRWTSRSDTQYF.

V is TRBV28 and J is TRBJ1-6; D is uncertain. The V end lost 5 bases, the J end lost 0 bases, and 5 bases lay between the germline ends. This CDR3 region has 14 residues. Germline loops: CDR1 MDHEN, CDR2 SYDVKM. The CDR3: CASSMASYNSPLHF. The CDR3, as DNA: TGTGCCAGCAGTATGGCCTCCTATAATTCACCCCTCCACTTT.

In the case of this clone: The identical CDR3 is also encoded by other nucleotide sequences in the sample. This chain uses TRBV9 with TRBJ1-5, with D perhaps matching TRBD1 (5 bases). The CDR3 runs 14 residues. Germline V CDR1 and CDR2: SGDLS, YYNGEE. V shed 0 bases and J shed 4 bases, with 8 bases lying between them. The CDR3 protein is CASSVGGPNQPQHF. CDR3 DNA: TGTGCCAGCAGCGTAGGGGGCCCAAATCAGCCCCAGCATTTT.

The chain recombines TRBV16 with TRBJ1-4; TRBD1 matches at 8 bases. V dropped 0 bases and J dropped 7; count of bases not matched to a gene: 4. The CDR3 has 15 amino acids. CDR1 and CDR2 from the germline V gene are KGHSY and FQNENV. The CDR3 loop reads CASSQSRTGFEKLFF. CDR3 coding DNA: TGTGCCAGCAGCCAATCGAGGACAGGGTTTGAAAAACTGTTTTTT.

The chain carries TRBV5-4 and TRBJ1-1, with 11 bases lining up with TRBD1. CDR1 is SGHNT and CDR2 is YYREEE in the germline V gene (reference sequence). The J segment lost 1 base and the V segment lost 0 bases, leaving 2 bases of the junction unmatched. The CDR3 runs 16 residues. In nucleotides, the CDR3 is TGTGCCAGCAGCTTGGGGACAGGGGGCGGGAACACTGAAGCTTTCTTT. It specifies CASSLGTGGGNTEAFF. The full variable domain, rest sourced from reference TRBV5-4 and TRBJ1-1, is ETGVTQSPTHLIKTRGQQVTLRCSSQSGHNTVSWYQQALGQGPQFIFQYYREEENGRGNFPPRFSGLQFPNYSSELNVNALELDDSALYLCASSLGTGGGNTEAFFGQGTRLTVV.

The chain has TRBV11-2 and TRBJ2-7; the D gene is possibly TRBD2 (6 bases). V was clipped by 0 bases and J by 2 bases, with 14 bases between them. The CDR3 runs 16 residues. Germline lookup yields CDR1 SGHAT and CDR2 FQNNGV. CDR3 bases: TGTGCCAGCAGCTTAGATCGATCCGGGGGAACCTACGAGCAGTACTTC. Protein sequence: CASSLDRSGGTYEQYF.

V and J are TRBV14 and TRBJ2-5; no clear D gene. CDR3 length equals 15 residues. The germline V gene encodes CDR1 SGHDN and CDR2 FVKESK. The V gene lost 0 bases and the J gene lost 4 bases, with 12 bases spanning the gap. The CDR3 nucleotides read TGTGCCAGCAGCCAAGATCTGCGAGCTCGAGAGACCCAGTACTTC. Translating it yields CASSQDLRARETQYF.

This rearrangement joins TRBV2 to TRBJ1-6, with D perhaps matching TRBD1 (6 bases). The ends were cut back, 9 bases at V and 6 bases at J, with 15 bases in the middle. The length of the CDR3 is 14 residues. Germline assignment: CDR1 SNHLY and CDR2 FYNNEI. DNA for the CDR3: TGTGCCAGGGGGGACACCTATTTTAATTCACCCCTCCACTTT. Protein: CARGDTYFNSPLHF.

The chain links TRBV19 to TRBJ2-5; D is ambiguous. This CDR3 has 14 amino acids. The germline gives CDR1 LNHDA, CDR2 SQIVND (reference sequence). Trimming took 3 bases from V and 2 from J, leaving 10 bases between them. Here the CDR3 reads CASSIGPNQETQYF. CDR3 DNA: TGTGCCAGTAGTATTGGGCCGAATCAAGAGACCCAGTACTTC.

This clone was counted once. The chain recombines TRBV6-5 with TRBJ2-7; D uncertain. The CDR3 contains 13 residues. V was cut by 0 bases and J by 5 bases, with 8 bases left in between. CDR1 and CDR2 from the germline V gene are MNHEY and SVGAGI. DNA of the CDR3: TGTGCCAGCAGTTACTCGAACTCGGACGAGCAGTACTTC. Translation gives CASSYSNSDEQYF.

This clone was counted a few times. The chain links TRBV30 to TRBJ2-3; 8 nucleotides align to TRBD2. Trimming removed 7 bases from V and 0 bases from J; junction bases left unmatched: 3. Germline CDR1 and CDR2: GTSNPN and SVGIG (reference sequence). This CDR3 is built from 13 residues. CDR3 in DNA: TGTGCCTTTAGCGGGGTGAGCACAGATACGCAGTATTTT. Translation gives CAFSGVSTDTQYF.

The gene calls are TRBV27 and TRBJ2-1, with D perhaps matching TRBD1 (5 bases). The germline gives CDR1 MNHEY, CDR2 SMNVEV (reference sequence). CDR3 length: 15 residues. V gave up 5 bases and J gave up 0 bases, with 11 bases separating them. The CDR3 reads CASSVTDSSYNEQFF. The DNA of the CDR3 is TGTGCCAGCAGTGTAACTGACAGCTCCTACAATGAGCAGTTCTTC.

This clone is categorized as medium-sized. The chain is built from TRBV7-9 and TRBJ2-4; TRBD1 matches at 10 bases. The CDR3 is 19 amino acids. The V segment lost 4 bases and the J segment 1 base; nucleotides outside the gene matches: 13. Per germline, CDR1 SEHNR and CDR2 FQNEAQ (reference sequence). CDR3 residues: CASSSGAGTGDHAKNIQYF. Here the CDR3 DNA reads TGTGCCAGCAGCTCGGGGGCGGGGACAGGGGATCATGCCAAAAACATTCAGTACTTC.

The chain couples TRBV6-5 to TRBJ1-5; 7 bases map to TRBD1. V was pared by 4 bases and J by 2 bases, with 5 bases of the junction left unmatched. The germline gives CDR1 MNHEY, CDR2 SVGAGI. CDR3 length equals 15 residues. For the CDR3, the DNA is TGTGCCAGCAGTTCCTTCACAGGGGGCAATCAGCCCCAGCATTTT. Translating gives CASSSFTGGNQPQHF.

The rearrangement uses TRBV7-9 and TRBJ1-2; D is perhaps TRBD1 (6 bases). CDR1 is SEHNR and CDR2 is FQNEAQ in the germline V gene (reference sequence). Trimming pared 5 bases from V and 0 bases from J, leaving 19 bases between. The CDR3 is 17 amino acids. The CDR3 region has the DNA TGTGCCAGCAGCCCACACCAAGACAGGACTTCTAACTATGGCTACACCTTC. Translation gives CASSPHQDRTSNYGYTF. Drawing the rest from reference TRBV7-9 and TRBJ1-2, the complete variable domain is DTGVSQNPRHKITKRGQNVTFRCDPISEHNRLYWYRQTLGQGPEFLTYFQNEAQLEKSRLLSDRFSAERPKGSFSTLEIQRTEQGDSAMYLCASSPHQDRTSNYGYTFGSGTRLTVV.

A few counts support this clone. This chain joins TRBV2 and TRBJ1-4; 7 bases fit TRBD1. The CDR3 contains 16 residues. In germline, CDR1 is SNHLY, CDR2 FYNNEI. V trimming: 0 bases; J trimming: 7 bases; junction bases outside the gene matches: 8. The CDR3 DNA reads TGTGCCAGCAGTGAAGCTAGGACAGGACAGAGTGAAAAACTGTTTTTT. It yields the protein CASSEARTGQSEKLFF.

This chain links TRBV9 with TRBJ2-3, with TRBD1 matching 7 bases. CDR3 length: 13 residues. The trim removed 3 bases at V and 3 bases at J, leaving 1 base unmatched. The germline V gene encodes CDR1 SGDLS and CDR2 YYNGEE. As DNA, the CDR3 is TGTGCCAGCAGCGCGGGACAGACAGATACGCAGTATTTT. Translation: CASSAGQTDTQYF.

The chain carries TRBV12-5 and TRBJ2-5; TRBD1 matches 9 bases. Germline trimming cut 6 bases from V and 5 bases from J; bases unmatched to any gene: 7. CDR3 size: 14 residues. Germline CDR1 and CDR2: LGHNT and FRNRAP. The CDR3 region is CASGLGTGTETQYF. In DNA, the CDR3 is TGTGCTAGTGGCCTCGGGACAGGGACGGAGACCCAGTACTTC.

Turning to this clone: At one end, the junction sequence differs from germline, possibly due to a read error. This chain uses TRBV24-1 with TRBJ2-7, with D uncertain. This CDR3 is built from 9 residues. Germline-derived CDR1 and CDR2 are KGHDR and SFDVKD. CDR3 residues: CATSGALGF. CDR3 coding DNA: TGTGCCACCAGTGGGGCATTAGGCTTC.

This clone appeared a single time. The J gene is TRBJ2-5, the V gene TRBV7-9, with no clear D. Per germline, CDR1 SEHNR and CDR2 FQNEAQ (reference sequence). The CDR3 is 13 amino acids. V was clipped by 3 bases and J by 5 bases, with 10 bases between them. CDR3 sequence: CASSFSSRETQYF. The CDR3 DNA reads as TGTGCCAGCAGCTTTAGCAGTAGGGAGACCCAGTACTTC.

V is TRBV3-1 (or the pseudogene TRBV3-2) and J is TRBJ2-3; 7 nucleotides agree with TRBD2. Germline-derived CDR1 and CDR2 are LGHDT and YNNKEL (reference sequence). This CDR3 region has 15 residues. V lost 6 bases and J lost 3; bases outside the gene matches: 9. In DNA, the CDR3 is TGTGCCAGCAGTCGGACTAGAGTTCGTACAGATACGCAGTATTTT. The encoded protein is CASSRTRVRTDTQYF.

DNA of the CDR3: TGTGCCAGCAGCTTGAAGGAGCAGGGCGGTAATTCACCCCTCCACTTT. This encodes CASSLKEQGGNSPLHF. V gene TRBV5-4 combines with J gene TRBJ1-6, with D perhaps matching TRBD1 (5 bases). Trimming took off 1 base at V and 6 bases at J, with 14 bases between the two ends. Per the germline V gene, CDR1 is SGHNT and CDR2 is YYREEE (reference sequence). This CDR3 is 16 amino acids long.